The 20 T cell receptor beta chains below come from one sample, sequenced in a study of a mutant IDH1 vaccine in newly diagnosed glioma. Specified time point: week 35, safety follow-up. Each dose delivered 300 ug of mutant IDH1 20-mer peptide subcutaneously with imiquimod. Which antigens these TCRs recognize remains unknown. TCRdb's copy holds only in-frame clones and misses some; the assay was immunoSEQ multiplex PCR. This sample has roughly 60,000 clones, with 74% found just once. The source was PBMCs, collected from a glioma patient whose treatment included an IDH1 peptide vaccine. Receptor source: a man in his fifties or sixties with glioma.

V usage is TRBV5-4 and J usage is TRBJ2-7; TRBD1 matches at 12 bases. Germline V gene data show CDR1 as SGHNT and CDR2 as YYREEE (reference sequence). The ends lost 3 bases at V and 6 bases at J; junction bases unmatched: 7. This CDR3 has 15 residues. The DNA of the CDR3 is TGTGCCAGCAGCTCTGGGGACAGGGGGCATCTCGAGCAGTACTTC. It translates to CASSSGDRGHLEQYF.

The genes are TRBV4-3 and TRBJ1-2; 8 nucleotides agree with TRBD1. CDR1 LGHNA and CDR2 YSLEER come from the germline V gene. This CDR3 comprises 15 residues. With V trimmed by 0 bases and J by 4 bases, 4 bases remained unmatched. The CDR3 DNA sequence: TGCGCCAGCAGCCAAGATGCAGGGGGCACCTATGGCTACACCTTC. Its protein product is CASSQDAGGTYGYTF.

V and J are TRBV18 and TRBJ1-3, with TRBD1 matching over 8 bases. Germline V gene sequence: CDR1 KGHSH, CDR2 LQKENI. V lost 3 bases, J lost 0 bases, and 7 bases stayed unmatched. This CDR3 is 17 amino acids long. In DNA, the CDR3 is TGTGCCAGCTCACCCCTCCAGGGGGCCAACTCTGGAAACACCATATATTTT. It specifies CASSPLQGANSGNTIYF. The full variable domain, with the rest looked up from reference TRBV18 and TRBJ1-3, is NAGVMQNPRHLVRRRGQEARLRCSPMKGHSHVYWYRQLPEEGLKFMVYLQKENIIDESGMPKERFSAEFPKEGPSILRIQQVVRGDSAAYFCASSPLQGANSGNTIYFGEGSWLTVV.

The chain carries TRBV5-1 and TRBJ2-1, with TRBD2 as a possible D gene (6 bases). The CDR3 has 13 residues. Germline V gives CDR1 SGHRS, CDR2 YFSETQ. V was trimmed by 4 bases and J by 4 bases, leaving 9 bases between them. In DNA, the CDR3 is TGCGCCAGCAGCGCGGGATCTTACAATGAGCAGTTCTTC. Its protein is CASSAGSYNEQFF.

V gene TRBV7-2 combines with J gene TRBJ2-5; a weak D match, TRBD2 (6 bases). The V and J ends lost 1 base and 1 base respectively, with 10 bases between them. The CDR3 spans 15 residues. From germline, CDR1 is SGHTA and CDR2 FQGNSA. The CDR3 loop is CASSLVGGFQETQYF. In DNA, the CDR3 is TGTGCCAGCAGCTTAGTCGGGGGATTCCAAGAGACCCAGTACTTC.

The gene calls are TRBV7-6 and TRBJ2-1; 11 bases fit TRBD1. After removal of 5 bases from V and 6 bases from J, the junction contained 12 bases not matched to a gene. Germline loops: CDR1 SGHVS, CDR2 FNYEAQ. The CDR3 has 17 amino acids. CDR3 DNA: TGTGCCAGCAGCGGTACGTTCGGGACAGGGGGTGCCAATGAGCAGTTCTTC. Amino acids: CASSGTFGTGGANEQFF.

This clone showed up just a few times. The CDR3 DNA reads TGTGCCAGCAGTTTATCGACCGGGCTTGCTTTCTTT. Protein product: CASSLSTGLAFF. The rearrangement uses TRBV27 and TRBJ1-1; D is ambiguous. With 0 bases removed from V and 11 bases from J, the gap between germline ends came to 10 bases. The CDR3 spans 12 residues. CDR1 is MNHEY and CDR2 is SMNVEV in the germline V gene (reference sequence).

J is TRBJ1-3 and V is TRBV2; no definite D call. Trimming removed 3 bases from V and 4 bases from J, with 4 bases in between. The CDR3 is 12 amino acids. The V gene's germline CDR1 is SNHLY and CDR2 FYNNEI. The CDR3 DNA is TGTGCCAGCAGTGAGGGGGGAAACACCATATATTTT. Translating it yields CASSEGGNTIYF.

V usage is TRBV4-2 and J usage is TRBJ2-4, with D uncertain. The CDR3 extends over 14 amino acids. The germline CDR1 and CDR2 sequences are LGHNA and YNFKEQ. The V gene lost 0 bases and the J gene lost 7 bases, with 10 bases spanning the gap. The CDR3 here is CASSQDSYGNIQYF. CDR3 sequence (DNA): TGTGCCAGCAGCCAAGACTCTTACGGGAACATTCAGTACTTC.

Concerning this clone: One end of the junction fails to match germline, which may point to a read error. The V and J genes are TRBV7-7 and TRBJ2-3, with D perhaps TRBD2 (6 bases). The germline gives CDR1 SSHAT, CDR2 FNYEAQ (reference sequence). This CDR3 has 13 amino acids. The CDR3 loop reads CASSLRDSDTQYF. In nucleotides, the CDR3 is TGTGCTAGCAGCTTGAGGGACTCAGATACGCAGTATTTT.

The chain uses TRBV7-9 and TRBJ1-1; D gene uncertain. The germline V gene has CDR1 SEHNR and CDR2 FQNEAQ (reference sequence). Between the trimmed V and J ends, which lost 6 bases and 5 bases, there was a span of 7 bases. This CDR3 contains 11 residues. The CDR3 protein is CASRRGTEAFF. DNA of the CDR3: TGTGCCAGCAGGAGAGGGACTGAAGCTTTCTTT.

This chain links TRBV7-2 with TRBJ1-2; no firm D call. Trimming removed 4 bases from V and 0 bases from J, with 12 bases in between. Germline loops: CDR1 SGHTA, CDR2 FQGNSA. The length of the CDR3 is 15 residues. DNA of the CDR3: TGTGCCAGCAGCTCCTCGGCGTCTTCTAACTATGGCTACACCTTC. Translated: CASSSSASSNYGYTF.

This chain links TRBV4-3 with TRBJ2-1; TRBD1 agrees at 8 bases. Germline trimming cut 3 bases from V and 1 base from J; bases unmatched to any gene: 2. The CDR3 length is 15 residues. Germline V gives CDR1 LGHNA, CDR2 YSLEER. The CDR3 region is CASSHQGASYNEQFF. The CDR3 DNA follows: TGCGCCAGCAGCCATCAGGGGGCTTCCTACAATGAGCAGTTCTTC.

This sequence joins TRBV25-1 and TRBJ1-2; weak D call: TRBD1 (6 bases). Trimming removed 5 bases at V and 9 bases at J, with 13 bases between. There are 12 residues in the CDR3. The germline CDR1 and CDR2 sequences are MGHDK and SYGVNS. The DNA for the CDR3 is TGTGCCAGCAGTCCCACCGGGACAAGCTACACCTTC. Its translation is CASSPTGTSYTF.

In its sample, this clone was seen once. The J gene is TRBJ2-7, the V gene TRBV5-1; D possibly matches TRBD1 or TRBD2 (5 bases each). CDR3 length: 15 residues. Germline CDR1 and CDR2: SGHRS and YFSETQ. Trimming took off 5 bases at V and 2 bases at J, with 17 bases between the two ends. Here the CDR3 reads CASRRDGPGTYEQYF. As DNA, the CDR3 is TGCGCCAGCAGACGGGACGGGCCAGGGACCTACGAGCAGTACTTC.

The V call is TRBV29-1, the J call TRBJ1-2, with D possibly being TRBD1 (6 bases). This CDR3 has 14 amino acids. Trimming took 4 bases from V and 0 from J, leaving 12 bases between them. Germline V gene data show CDR1 as SQVTM and CDR2 as ANQGSEA. The CDR3 loop reads CSVGDRTSNYGYTF. The CDR3 bases are TGCAGCGTTGGCGACAGGACTTCTAACTATGGCTACACCTTC.

The rearrangement uses TRBV9 and TRBJ2-2; no firm D call. CDR1 SGDLS and CDR2 YYNGEE come from the germline V gene. The CDR3 consists of 16 residues. V was trimmed by 0 bases and J by 0 bases, leaving 9 bases between them. The CDR3 region has the DNA TGTGCCAGCAGCGTAGCTGGCCGCTCGAACACCGGGGAGCTGTTTTTT. Its translation: CASSVAGRSNTGELFF.

The rearrangement uses TRBV20-1 and TRBJ1-1; D is perhaps TRBD1 (5 bases). Trimming shortened V by 3 bases and J by 7 bases, and 9 bases separated the two germline ends. The CDR3 has 11 amino acids. Germline CDR1 is DFQATT and CDR2 is SNEGSKA (reference sequence). CDR3 in amino acids: CSASGGIEAFF. Here the CDR3 DNA reads TGCAGTGCTAGTGGGGGGATTGAAGCTTTCTTT.

V gene TRBV25-1 combines with J gene TRBJ1-2; 7 bases agree with TRBD1. The CDR3 sequence is 15 residues long. Trimming at V came to 5 bases and at J to 8 bases, leaving 14 bases not matched to a gene. CDR1 is MGHDK and CDR2 is SYGVNS in the germline V gene. The CDR3 DNA reads TGTGCCAGCAGTCCGTTGGACAGGTCAGGGGGGGGCTACACCTTC. This codes for CASSPLDRSGGGYTF.

This sequence joins TRBV11-2 and TRBJ2-7; tentative D call: TRBD1 (5 bases). The V end was cut by 5 bases, the J end by 6 bases, with 17 bases between. Per the germline V gene, CDR1 is SGHAT and CDR2 is FQNNGV. CDR3 length equals 14 residues. The CDR3 here is CASSRKTVTIEQYF. The CDR3 nucleotides read TGTGCCAGCAGCCGTAAGACAGTTACGATCGAGCAGTACTTC.